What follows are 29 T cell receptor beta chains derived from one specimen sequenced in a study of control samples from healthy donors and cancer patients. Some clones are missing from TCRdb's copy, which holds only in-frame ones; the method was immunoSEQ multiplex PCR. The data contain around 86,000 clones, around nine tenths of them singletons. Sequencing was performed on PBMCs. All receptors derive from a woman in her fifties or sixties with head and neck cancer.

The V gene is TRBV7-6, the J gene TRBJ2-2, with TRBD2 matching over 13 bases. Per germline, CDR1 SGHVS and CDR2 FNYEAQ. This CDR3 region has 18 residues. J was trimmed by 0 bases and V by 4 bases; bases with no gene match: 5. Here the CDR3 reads CASSSPGLAGSNTGELFF. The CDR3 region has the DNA TGTGCCAGCAGCTCGCCGGGACTAGCGGGATCGAACACCGGGGAGCTGTTTTTT.

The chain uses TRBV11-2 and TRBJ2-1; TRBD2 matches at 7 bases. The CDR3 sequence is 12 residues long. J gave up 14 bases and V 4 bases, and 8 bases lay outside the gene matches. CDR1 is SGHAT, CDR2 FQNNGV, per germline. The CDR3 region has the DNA TGTGCCAGCAGCTCCAGCGGGATTAATAAGTTCTTC. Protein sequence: CASSSSGINKFF.

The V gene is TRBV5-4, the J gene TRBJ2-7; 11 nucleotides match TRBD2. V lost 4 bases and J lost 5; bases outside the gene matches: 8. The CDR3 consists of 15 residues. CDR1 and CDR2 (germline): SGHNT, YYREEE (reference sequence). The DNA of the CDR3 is TGTGCCAGCAGCGTACTAGCGGGAGTTCCCAACGAGCAGTACTTC. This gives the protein CASSVLAGVPNEQYF.

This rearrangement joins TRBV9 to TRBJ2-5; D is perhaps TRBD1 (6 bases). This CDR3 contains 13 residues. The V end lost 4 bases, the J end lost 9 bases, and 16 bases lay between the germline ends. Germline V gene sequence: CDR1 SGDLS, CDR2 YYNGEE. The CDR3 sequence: CASSQFDQGPQYF. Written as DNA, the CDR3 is TGTGCCAGCAGCCAATTCGACCAGGGGCCCCAGTACTTC.

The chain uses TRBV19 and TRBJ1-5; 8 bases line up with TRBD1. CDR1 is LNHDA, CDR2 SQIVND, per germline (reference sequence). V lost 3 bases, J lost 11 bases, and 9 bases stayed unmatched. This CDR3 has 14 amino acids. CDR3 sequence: CASSIDRGQGAQHF. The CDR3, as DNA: TGTGCCAGTAGTATTGACAGGGGCCAAGGAGCCCAGCATTTT.

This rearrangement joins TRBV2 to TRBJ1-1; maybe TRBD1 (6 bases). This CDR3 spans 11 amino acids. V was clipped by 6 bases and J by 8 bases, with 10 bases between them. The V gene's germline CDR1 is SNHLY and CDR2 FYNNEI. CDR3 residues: CASSGTGEAFF. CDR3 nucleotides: TGTGCCAGCAGCGGAACAGGGGAAGCTTTCTTT.

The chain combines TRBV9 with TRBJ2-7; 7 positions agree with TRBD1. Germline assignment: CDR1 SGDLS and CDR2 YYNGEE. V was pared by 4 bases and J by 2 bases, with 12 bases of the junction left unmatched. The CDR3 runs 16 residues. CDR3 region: CASSSRVRDRTYEQYF. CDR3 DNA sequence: TGTGCCAGCAGCTCCCGGGTCCGGGACAGAACCTACGAGCAGTACTTC.

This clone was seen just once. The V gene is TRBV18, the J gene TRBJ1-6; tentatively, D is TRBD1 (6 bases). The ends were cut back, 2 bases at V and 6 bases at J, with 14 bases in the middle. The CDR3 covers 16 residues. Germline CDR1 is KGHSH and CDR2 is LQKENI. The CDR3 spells CASSPLQGVGNSPLHF. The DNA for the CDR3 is TGTGCCAGCTCACCATTACAGGGTGTTGGTAATTCACCCCTCCACTTT.

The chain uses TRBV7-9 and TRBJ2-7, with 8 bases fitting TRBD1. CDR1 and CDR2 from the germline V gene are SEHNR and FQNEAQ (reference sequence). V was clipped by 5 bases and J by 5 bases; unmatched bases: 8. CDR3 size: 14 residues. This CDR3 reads CASSGERQGNEQYF. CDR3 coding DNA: TGTGCCAGCAGCGGGGAAAGACAGGGGAACGAGCAGTACTTC.

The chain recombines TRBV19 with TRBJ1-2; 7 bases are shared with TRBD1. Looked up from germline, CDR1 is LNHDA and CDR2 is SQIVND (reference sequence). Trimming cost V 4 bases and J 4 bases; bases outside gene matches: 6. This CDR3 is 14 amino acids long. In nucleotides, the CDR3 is TGTGCCAGTAGTACCCGGGACAGTCTCTATGGCTACACCTTC. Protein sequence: CASSTRDSLYGYTF.

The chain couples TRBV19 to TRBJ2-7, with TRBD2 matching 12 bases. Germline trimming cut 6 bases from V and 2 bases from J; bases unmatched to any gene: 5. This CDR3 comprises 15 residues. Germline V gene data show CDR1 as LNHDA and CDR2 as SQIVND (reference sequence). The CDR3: CASRQTSGGTYEQYF. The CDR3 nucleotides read TGTGCCAGTAGGCAAACTAGCGGGGGGACCTACGAGCAGTACTTC.

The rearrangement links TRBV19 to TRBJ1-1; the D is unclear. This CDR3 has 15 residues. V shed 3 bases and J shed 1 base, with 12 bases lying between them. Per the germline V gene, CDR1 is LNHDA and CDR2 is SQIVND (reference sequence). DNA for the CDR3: TGTGCCAGTAGTATCGTTGGTTTGGCGAACACTGAAGCTTTCTTT. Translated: CASSIVGLANTEAFF.

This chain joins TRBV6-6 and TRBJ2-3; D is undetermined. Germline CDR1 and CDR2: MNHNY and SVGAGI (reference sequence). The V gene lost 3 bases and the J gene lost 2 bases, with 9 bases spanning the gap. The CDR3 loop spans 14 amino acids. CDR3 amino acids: CASSYPEVTDTQYF. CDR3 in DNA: TGTGCCAGCAGTTATCCAGAGGTCACAGATACGCAGTATTTT.

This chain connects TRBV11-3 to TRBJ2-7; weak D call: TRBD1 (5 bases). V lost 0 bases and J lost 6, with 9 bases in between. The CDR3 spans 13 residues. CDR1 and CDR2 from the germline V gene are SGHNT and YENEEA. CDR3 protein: CASSLDGQGEQYF. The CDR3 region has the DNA TGTGCCAGCAGCTTAGATGGTCAGGGCGAGCAGTACTTC.

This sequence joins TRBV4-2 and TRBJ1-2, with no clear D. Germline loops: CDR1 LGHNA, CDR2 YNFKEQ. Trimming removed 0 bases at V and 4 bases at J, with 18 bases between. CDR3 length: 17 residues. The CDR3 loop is CASSQDSTANNLYGYTF. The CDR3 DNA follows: TGTGCCAGCAGCCAAGATTCCACAGCCAACAATCTCTATGGCTACACCTTC.

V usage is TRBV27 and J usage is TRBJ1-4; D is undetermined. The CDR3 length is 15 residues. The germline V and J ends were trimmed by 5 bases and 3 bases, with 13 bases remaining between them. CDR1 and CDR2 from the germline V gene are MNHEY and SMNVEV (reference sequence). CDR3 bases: TGTGCCAGCAGTACCAGGCCGACGGCTAATGAAAAACTGTTTTTT. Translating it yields CASSTRPTANEKLFF.

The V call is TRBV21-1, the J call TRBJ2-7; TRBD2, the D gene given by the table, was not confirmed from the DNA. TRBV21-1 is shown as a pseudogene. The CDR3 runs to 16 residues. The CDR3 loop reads CASSKGGERGSYEQYF. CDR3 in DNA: TGTGCCAGCAGCAAAGGGGGTGAGCGGGGGTCCTACGAGCAGTACTTC.

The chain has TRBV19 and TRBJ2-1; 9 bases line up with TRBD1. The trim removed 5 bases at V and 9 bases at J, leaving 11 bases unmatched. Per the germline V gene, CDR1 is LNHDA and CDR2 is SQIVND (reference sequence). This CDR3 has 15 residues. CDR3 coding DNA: TGTGCCAGTAGTTCCGGGACAGGGTTCCTCAGTGAGCAGTTCTTC. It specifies CASSSGTGFLSEQFF.

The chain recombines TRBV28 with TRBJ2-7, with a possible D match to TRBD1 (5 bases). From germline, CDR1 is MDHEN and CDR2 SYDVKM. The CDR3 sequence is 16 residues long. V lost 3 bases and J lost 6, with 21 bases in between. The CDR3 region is CASSFIWATGTPEQYF. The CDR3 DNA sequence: TGTGCCAGCAGTTTCATATGGGCAACAGGAACTCCCGAGCAGTACTTC.

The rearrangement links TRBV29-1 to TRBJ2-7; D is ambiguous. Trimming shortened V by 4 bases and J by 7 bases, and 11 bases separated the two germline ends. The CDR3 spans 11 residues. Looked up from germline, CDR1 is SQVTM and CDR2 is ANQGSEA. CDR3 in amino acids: CSVATRGEQYF. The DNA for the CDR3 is TGCAGCGTTGCCACTCGTGGAGAGCAGTACTTC.

This CDR3 reads CASSVSAGGFEQYF. DNA for the CDR3: TGTGCCAGCAGCGTCTCGGCGGGAGGGTTCGAGCAGTACTTC. V gene TRBV9 combines with J gene TRBJ2-7, with TRBD2 matching 9 bases. CDR3 length equals 14 residues. Looked up from germline, CDR1 is SGDLS and CDR2 is YYNGEE. Losses at the gene ends were 2 bases for V and 6 bases for J; bases not matched to a gene: 6.

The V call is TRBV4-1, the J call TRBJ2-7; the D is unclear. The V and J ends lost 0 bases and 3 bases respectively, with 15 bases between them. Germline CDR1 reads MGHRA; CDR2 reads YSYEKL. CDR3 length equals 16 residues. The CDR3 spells CASSQDKRTVYYEQYF. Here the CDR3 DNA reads TGCGCCAGCAGCCAAGATAAAAGAACAGTTTACTACGAGCAGTACTTC.

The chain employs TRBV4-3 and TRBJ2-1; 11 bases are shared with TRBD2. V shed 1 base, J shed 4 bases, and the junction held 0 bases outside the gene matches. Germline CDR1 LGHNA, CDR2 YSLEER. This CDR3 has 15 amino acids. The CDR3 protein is CASSQASGRYNEQFF. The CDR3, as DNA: TGCGCCAGCAGCCAAGCTAGCGGGAGGTACAATGAGCAGTTCTTC.

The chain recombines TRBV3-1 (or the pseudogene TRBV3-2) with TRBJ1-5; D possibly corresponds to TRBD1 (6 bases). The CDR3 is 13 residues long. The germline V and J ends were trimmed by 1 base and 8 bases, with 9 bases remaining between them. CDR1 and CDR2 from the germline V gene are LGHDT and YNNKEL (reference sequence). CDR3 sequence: CASSQGTVEPQHF. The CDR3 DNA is TGTGCCAGCAGCCAAGGGACAGTTGAGCCCCAGCATTTT.

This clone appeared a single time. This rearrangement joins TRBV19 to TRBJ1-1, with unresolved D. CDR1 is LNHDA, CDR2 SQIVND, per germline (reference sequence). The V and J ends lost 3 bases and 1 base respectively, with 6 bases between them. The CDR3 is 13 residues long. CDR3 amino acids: CASSITANTEAFF. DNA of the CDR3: TGTGCCAGTAGTATCACAGCGAACACTGAAGCTTTCTTT.

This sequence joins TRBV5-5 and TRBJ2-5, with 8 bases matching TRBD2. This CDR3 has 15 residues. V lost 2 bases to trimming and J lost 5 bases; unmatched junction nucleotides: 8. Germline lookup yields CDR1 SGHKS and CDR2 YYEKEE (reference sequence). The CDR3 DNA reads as TGTGCCAGCAGCTTCGTGGCGGGAGGTCGTGAGACCCAGTACTTC. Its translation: CASSFVAGGRETQYF.

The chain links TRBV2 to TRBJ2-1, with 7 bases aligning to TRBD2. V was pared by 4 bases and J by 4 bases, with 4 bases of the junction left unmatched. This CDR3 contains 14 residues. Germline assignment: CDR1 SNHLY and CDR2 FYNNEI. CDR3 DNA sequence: TGTGCCAGCAGTGTACTAGCGTTGTACAATGAGCAGTTCTTC. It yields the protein CASSVLALYNEQFF.

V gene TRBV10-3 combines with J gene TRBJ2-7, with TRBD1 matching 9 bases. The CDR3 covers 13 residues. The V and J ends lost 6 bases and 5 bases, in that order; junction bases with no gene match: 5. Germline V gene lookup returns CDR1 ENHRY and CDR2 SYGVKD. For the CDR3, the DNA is TGTGCCATCAGCTGGACAGGGGCAAACGAGCAGTACTTC. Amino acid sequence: CAISWTGANEQYF.

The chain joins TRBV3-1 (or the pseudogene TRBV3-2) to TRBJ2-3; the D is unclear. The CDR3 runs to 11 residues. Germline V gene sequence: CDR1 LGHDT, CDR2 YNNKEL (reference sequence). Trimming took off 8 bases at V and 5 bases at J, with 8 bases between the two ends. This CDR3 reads CASGSQDTQYF. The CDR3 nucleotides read TGTGCCAGCGGGTCACAAGATACGCAGTATTTT.